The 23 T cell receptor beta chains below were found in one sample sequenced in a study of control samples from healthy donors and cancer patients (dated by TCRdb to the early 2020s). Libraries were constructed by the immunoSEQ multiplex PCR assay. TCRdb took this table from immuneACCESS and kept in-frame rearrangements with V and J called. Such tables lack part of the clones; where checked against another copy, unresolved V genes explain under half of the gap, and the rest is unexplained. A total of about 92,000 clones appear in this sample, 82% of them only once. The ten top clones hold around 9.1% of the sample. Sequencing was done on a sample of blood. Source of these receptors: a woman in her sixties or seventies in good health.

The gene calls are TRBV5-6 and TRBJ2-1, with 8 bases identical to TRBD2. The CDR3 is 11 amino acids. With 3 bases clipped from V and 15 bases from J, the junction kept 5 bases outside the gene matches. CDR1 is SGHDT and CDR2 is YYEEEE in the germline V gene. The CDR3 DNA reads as TGTGCCAGCAGCTCCGGGACTAGATCGTTCTTC. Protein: CASSSGTRSFF.

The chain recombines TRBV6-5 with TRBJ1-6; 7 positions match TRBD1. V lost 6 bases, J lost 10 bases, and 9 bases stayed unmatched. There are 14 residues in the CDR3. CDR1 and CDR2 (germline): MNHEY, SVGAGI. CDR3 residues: CASRRTGENSPLHF. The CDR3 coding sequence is TGTGCCAGCAGGAGAACAGGGGAGAACTCACCCCTCCACTTT.

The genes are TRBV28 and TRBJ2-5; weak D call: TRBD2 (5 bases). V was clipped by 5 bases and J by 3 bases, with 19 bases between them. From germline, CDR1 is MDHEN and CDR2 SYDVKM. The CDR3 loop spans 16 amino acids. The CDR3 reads CASSPMILVGEETQYF. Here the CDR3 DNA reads TGTGCCAGCAGTCCCATGATATTGGTGGGAGAAGAGACCCAGTACTTC.

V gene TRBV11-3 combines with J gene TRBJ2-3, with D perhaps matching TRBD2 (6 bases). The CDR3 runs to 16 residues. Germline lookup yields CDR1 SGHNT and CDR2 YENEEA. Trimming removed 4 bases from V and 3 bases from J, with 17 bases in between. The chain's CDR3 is CASSSRAGRRTDTQYF. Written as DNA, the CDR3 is TGTGCCAGCAGCTCCCGAGCGGGCAGGAGGACAGATACGCAGTATTTT. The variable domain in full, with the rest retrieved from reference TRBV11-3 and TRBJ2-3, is EAGVVQSPRYKIIEKKQPVAFWCNPISGHNTLYWYLQNLGQGPELLIRYENEEAVDDSQLPKDRFSAERLKGVDSTLKIQPAELGDSAVYLCASSSRAGRRTDTQYFGPGTRLTVL.

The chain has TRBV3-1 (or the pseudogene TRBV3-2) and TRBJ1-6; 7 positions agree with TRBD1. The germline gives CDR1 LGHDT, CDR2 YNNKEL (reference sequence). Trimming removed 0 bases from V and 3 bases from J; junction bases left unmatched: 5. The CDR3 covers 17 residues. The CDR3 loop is CASSQEQGGSYNSPLHF. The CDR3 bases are TGTGCCAGCAGCCAAGAGCAGGGGGGTAGCTATAATTCACCCCTCCACTTT.

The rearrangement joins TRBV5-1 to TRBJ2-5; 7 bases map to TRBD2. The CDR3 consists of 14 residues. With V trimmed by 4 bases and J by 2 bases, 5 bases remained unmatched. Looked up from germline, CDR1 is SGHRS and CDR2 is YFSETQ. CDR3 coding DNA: TGCGCCAGCAGCCCGTCCGGGGGGCAAGAGACCCAGTACTTC. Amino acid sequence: CASSPSGGQETQYF.

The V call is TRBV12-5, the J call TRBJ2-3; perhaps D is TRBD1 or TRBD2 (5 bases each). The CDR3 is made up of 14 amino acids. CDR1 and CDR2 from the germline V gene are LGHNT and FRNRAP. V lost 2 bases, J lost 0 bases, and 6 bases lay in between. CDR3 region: CASGLWGSTDTQYF. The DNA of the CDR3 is TGTGCTAGTGGTTTGTGGGGGAGCACAGATACGCAGTATTTT.

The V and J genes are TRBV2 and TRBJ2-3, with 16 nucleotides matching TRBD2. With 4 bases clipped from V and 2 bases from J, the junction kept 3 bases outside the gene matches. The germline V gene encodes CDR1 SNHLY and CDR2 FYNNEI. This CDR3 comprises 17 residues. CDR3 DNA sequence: TGTGCCAGCAGTGCCGGGACTAGCGGGGGGGCCACAGATACGCAGTATTTT. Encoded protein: CASSAGTSGGATDTQYF. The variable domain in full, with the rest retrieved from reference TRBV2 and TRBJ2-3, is EPEVTQTPSHQVTQMGQEVILRCVPISNHLYFYWYRQILGQKVEFLVSFYNNEISEKSEIFDDQFSVERPDGSNFTLKIRSTKLEDSAMYFCASSAGTSGGATDTQYFGPGTRLTVL.

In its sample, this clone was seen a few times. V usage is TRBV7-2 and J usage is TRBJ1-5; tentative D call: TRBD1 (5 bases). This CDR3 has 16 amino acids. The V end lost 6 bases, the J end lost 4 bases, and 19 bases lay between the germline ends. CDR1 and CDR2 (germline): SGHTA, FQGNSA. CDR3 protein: CASSPGQARENQPQHF. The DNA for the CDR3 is TGTGCCAGCAGTCCCGGACAAGCCCGGGAAAATCAGCCCCAGCATTTT.

The CDR3 DNA is TGCGCCAGCAGCCAAGTTCAAGATACGCAGTATTTT. Translation gives CASSQVQDTQYF. The rearrangement uses TRBV4-1 and TRBJ2-3; D gene unclear. This CDR3 is 12 amino acids long. Germline values: CDR1 MGHRA, CDR2 YSYEKL. Deletions cut 1 base from V and 5 bases from J, with 4 bases between.

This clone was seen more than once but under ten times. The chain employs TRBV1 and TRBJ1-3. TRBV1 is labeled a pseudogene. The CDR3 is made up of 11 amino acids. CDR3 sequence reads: CTRRAGNTIYF. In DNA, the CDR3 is TGCACCCGCCGGGCCGGAAACACCATATATTTT.

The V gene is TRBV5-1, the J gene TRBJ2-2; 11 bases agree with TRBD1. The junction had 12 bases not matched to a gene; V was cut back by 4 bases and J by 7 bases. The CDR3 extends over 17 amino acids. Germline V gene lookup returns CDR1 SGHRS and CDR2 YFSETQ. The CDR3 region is CASSLDGQGARGGELFF. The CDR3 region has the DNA TGCGCCAGCAGCCTAGACGGACAGGGGGCACGAGGCGGGGAGCTGTTTTTT.

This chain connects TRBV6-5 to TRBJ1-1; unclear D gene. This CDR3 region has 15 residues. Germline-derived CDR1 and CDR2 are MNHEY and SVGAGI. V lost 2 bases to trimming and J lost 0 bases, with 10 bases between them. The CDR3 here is CASSYGPGMNTEAFF. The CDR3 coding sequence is TGTGCCAGCAGTTACGGGCCGGGGATGAACACTGAAGCTTTCTTT.

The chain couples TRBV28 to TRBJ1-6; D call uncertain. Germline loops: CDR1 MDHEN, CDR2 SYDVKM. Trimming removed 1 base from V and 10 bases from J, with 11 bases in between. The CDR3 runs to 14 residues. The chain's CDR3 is CASSLSSSRSPLHF. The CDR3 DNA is TGTGCCAGCAGTTTATCCAGTTCGAGGTCACCCCTCCACTTT. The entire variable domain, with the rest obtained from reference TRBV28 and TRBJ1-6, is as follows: DVKVTQSSRYLVKRTGEKVFLECVQDMDHENMFWYRQDPGLGLRLIYFSYDVKMKEKGDIPEGYSVSREKKERFSLILESASTNQTSMYLCASSLSSSRSPLHFGNGTRLTVT.

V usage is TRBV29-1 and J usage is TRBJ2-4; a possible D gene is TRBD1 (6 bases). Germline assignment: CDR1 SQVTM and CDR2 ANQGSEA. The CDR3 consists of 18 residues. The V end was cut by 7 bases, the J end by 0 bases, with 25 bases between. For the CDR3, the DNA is TGCAGCGCAGTACAGGGCCTTACATACACCCTAGCCAAAAACATTCAGTACTTC. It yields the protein CSAVQGLTYTLAKNIQYF. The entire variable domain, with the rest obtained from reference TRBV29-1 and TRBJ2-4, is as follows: SAVISQKPSRDICQRGTSLTIQCQVDSQVTMMFWYRQQPGQSLTLIATANQGSEATYESGFVIDKFPISRPNLTFSTLTVSNMSPEDSSIYLCSAVQGLTYTLAKNIQYFGAGTRLSVL.

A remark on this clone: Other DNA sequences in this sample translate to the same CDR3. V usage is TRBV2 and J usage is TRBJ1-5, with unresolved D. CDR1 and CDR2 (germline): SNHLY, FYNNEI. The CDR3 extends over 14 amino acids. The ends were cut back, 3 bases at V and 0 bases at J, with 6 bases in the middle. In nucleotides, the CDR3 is TGTGCCAGCAGTGACAGCCATAGCAATCAGCCCCAGCATTTT. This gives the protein CASSDSHSNQPQHF.

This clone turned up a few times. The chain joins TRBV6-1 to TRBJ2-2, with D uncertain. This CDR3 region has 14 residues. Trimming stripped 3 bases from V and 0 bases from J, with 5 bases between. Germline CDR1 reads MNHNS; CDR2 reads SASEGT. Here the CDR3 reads CASSEWANTGELFF. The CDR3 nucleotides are TGTGCCAGCAGTGAGTGGGCGAACACCGGGGAGCTGTTTTTT.

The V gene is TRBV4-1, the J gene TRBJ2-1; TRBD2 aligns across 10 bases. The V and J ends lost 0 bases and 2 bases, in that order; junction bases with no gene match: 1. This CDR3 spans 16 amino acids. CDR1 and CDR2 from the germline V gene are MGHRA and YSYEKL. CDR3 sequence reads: CASSQDLAGAYNEQFF. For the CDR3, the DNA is TGCGCCAGCAGCCAAGATCTAGCGGGAGCCTACAATGAGCAGTTCTTC.

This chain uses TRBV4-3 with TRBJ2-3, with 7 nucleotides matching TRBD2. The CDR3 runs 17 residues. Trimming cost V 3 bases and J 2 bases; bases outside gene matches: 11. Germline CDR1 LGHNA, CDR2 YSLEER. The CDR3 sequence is CASSQSGASQNTDTQYF. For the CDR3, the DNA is TGCGCCAGCAGCCAGAGCGGGGCTAGCCAAAACACAGATACGCAGTATTTT.

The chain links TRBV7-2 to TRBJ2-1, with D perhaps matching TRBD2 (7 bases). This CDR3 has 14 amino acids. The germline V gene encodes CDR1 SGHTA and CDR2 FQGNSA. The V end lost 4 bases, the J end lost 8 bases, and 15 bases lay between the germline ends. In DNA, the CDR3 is TGTGCCAGCAGCTCGGGGGGCGGGAGCGATGAGCAGTTCTTC. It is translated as CASSSGGGSDEQFF.

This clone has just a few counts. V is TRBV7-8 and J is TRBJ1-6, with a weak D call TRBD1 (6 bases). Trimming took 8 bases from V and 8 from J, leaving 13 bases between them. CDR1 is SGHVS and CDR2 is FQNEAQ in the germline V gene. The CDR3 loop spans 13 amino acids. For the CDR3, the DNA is TGTGCCAGCGGGGGGGCTCGGGATTCACCCCTCCACTTT. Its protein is CASGGARDSPLHF.

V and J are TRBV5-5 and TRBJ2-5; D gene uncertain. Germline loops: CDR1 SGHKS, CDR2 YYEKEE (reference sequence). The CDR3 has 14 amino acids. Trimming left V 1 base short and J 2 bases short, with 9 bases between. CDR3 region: CASSLLGAQETQYF. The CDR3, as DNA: TGTGCCAGCAGCTTGCTTGGCGCACAAGAGACCCAGTACTTC. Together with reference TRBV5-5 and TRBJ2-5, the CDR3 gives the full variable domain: DAGVTQSPTHLIKTRGQQVTLRCSPISGHKSVSWYQQVLGQGPQFIFQYYEKEERGRGNFPDRFSARQFPNYSSELNVNALLLGDSALYLCASSLLGAQETQYFGPGTRLLVL.

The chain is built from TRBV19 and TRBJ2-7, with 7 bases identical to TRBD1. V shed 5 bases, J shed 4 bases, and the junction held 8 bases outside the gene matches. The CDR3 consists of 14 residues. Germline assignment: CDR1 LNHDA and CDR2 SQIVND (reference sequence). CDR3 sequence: CASSPEQGYYEQYF. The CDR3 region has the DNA TGTGCCAGTAGTCCGGAACAGGGGTATTACGAGCAGTACTTC.